This is a list of T cell receptor beta chains from one sample in a study of T cell clones after liver transplantation. Sequenced by immunoSEQ multiplex PCR; TCRdb stores in-frame clones only, minus some. The sample holds 15,000 to 20,000 clones, over 75% seen once. The sample was CD8+ T cells from blood, taken less than 50 months after liver transplant. These receptors all come from a human patient who received a liver transplant. Some of the T cells may derive from the graft donor. The CDR3 runs from the conserved cysteine through the conserved F or W. The D gene is left open where the match is weak. The listing skips clone size in some rows; elsewhere it reads once, few, many or a size class.

cdr3_length d_call j_call v_call clone_size cdr3_nt cdr3_aa
16 - TRBJ2-5 TRBV9 - TGTGCCAGCAGCCCTTCCTCAACCGACCTGGGAGAGACCCAGTACTTC CASSPSSTDLGETQYF
13 - TRBJ1-5 TRBV6-1 - TGTGCCAGCGAATACAACGACAATCAGCCCCAGCATTTT CASEYNDNQPQHF
15 - TRBJ2-5 TRBV21-1 - TGTGCCAGCAGCAAAGGTCGCAGGGAGGAAGAGACCCAGTACTTC CASSKGRREEETQYF
14 - TRBJ1-5 TRBV6-6 few TGTGCCAGCAGTTACCTTTACGGCAATCAGCCCCAGCATTTT CASSYLYGNQPQHF
16 TRBD1 TRBJ2-5 TRBV9 - TGTGCCAGCAGCGTGCAAGGAACAGGGGGCGGAGAGACCCAGTACTTC CASSVQGTGGGETQYF
15 TRBD2 TRBJ2-3 TRBV27 many TGTGCCAGCAGCGCCGGGACTAGCGGGTGGGATACGCAGTATTTT CASSAGTSGWDTQYF
17 TRBD2 TRBJ2-1 TRBV9 - TGTGCCAGCAGCCCCCGCCTAGCGGGGGACGTGTACAATGAGCAGTTCTTC CASSPRLAGDVYNEQFF
15 TRBD2 TRBJ2-7 TRBV5-6 - TGTGCCAGCAGCCCCCAACTAGCGGGAAACTACGAGCAGTACTTC CASSPQLAGNYEQYF
14 - TRBJ2-7 TRBV28 - TGTGCCAGCAGCCGCCGGACCCCTCCCTACGAGCAGTACTTC CASSRRTPPYEQYF
16 - TRBJ2-3 TRBV9 - TGTGCCAGCAATATGGGCAGTCAACAAGTCACAGATACGCAGTATTTT CASNMGSQQVTDTQYF
14 - TRBJ2-7 TRBV9 - TGTGCCAGCAGCGTAGAGAGTAGCTCCTACGAGCAGTACTTC CASSVESSSYEQYF
16 - TRBJ2-3 TRBV7-8 - TGTGCCAGCAGCCCTATGGACAGGGAGGGAGCAGATACGCAGTATTTT CASSPMDREGADTQYF